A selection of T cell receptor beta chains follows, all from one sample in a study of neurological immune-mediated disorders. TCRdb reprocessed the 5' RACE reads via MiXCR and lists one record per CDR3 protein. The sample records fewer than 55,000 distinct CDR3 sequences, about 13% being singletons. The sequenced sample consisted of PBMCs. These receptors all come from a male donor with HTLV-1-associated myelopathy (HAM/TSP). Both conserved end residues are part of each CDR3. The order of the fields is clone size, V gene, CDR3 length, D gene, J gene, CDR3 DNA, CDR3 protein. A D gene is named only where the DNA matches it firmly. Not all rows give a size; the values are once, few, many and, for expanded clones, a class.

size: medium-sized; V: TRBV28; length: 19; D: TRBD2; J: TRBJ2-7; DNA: TGTGCCAGCAGTTATGGAGCGGGGGGGCCGCGGTTGGGCAGTGAAGAGCAGTACTTC; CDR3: CASSYGAGGPRLGSEEQYF
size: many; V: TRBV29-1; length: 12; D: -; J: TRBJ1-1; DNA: TGCAGCGTTGCAAACAGGAACACTGAAGCTTTCTTT; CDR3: CSVANRNTEAFF
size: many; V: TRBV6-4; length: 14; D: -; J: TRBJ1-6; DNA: TGTGCCAGCAGTGAACGGACGGGCAATTCACCCCTCCACTTT; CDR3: CASSERTGNSPLHF
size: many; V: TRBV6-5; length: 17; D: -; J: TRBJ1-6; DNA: TGTGCCAGCAGTTCCCCGGCACAGGGTTCCTATAATTCACCCCTCCACTTT; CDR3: CASSSPAQGSYNSPLHF
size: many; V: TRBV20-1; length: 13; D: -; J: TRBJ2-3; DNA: TGCAGTGCCAAGGGACCTTCCACAGATACGCAGTATTTT; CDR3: CSAKGPSTDTQYF
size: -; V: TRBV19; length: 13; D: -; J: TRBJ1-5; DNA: TGTGCCAGTAGTATGGGCCGAGATCAGCCCCAGCATTTT; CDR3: CASSMGRDQPQHF
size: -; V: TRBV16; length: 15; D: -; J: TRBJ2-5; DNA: TGTGCCAGCAGCCAAGAACCGGGGCCACAAGAGACCCAGTACTTC; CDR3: CASSQEPGPQETQYF
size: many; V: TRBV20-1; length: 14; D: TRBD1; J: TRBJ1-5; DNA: TGCAGTGCCTCTATAGGGGGCGGTGGTCAGCCCCAGCATTTT; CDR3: CSASIGGGGQPQHF
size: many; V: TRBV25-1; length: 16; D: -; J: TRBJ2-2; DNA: TGTGCCAGCCGTGGGGTGGGGGCTGGGAACACCGGGGAGCTGTTTTTT; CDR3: CASRGVGAGNTGELFF
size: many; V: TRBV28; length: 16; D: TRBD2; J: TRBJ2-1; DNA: TGTGCCAGCAGTTTACCGACTAGCGGGGCCGCCAATGAGCAGTTCTTC; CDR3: CASSLPTSGAANEQFF
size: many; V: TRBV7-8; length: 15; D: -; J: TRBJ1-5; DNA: TGTGCCAGCAGCTTAGCGGCCACCGACAATCAGCCCCAGCATTTT; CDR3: CASSLAATDNQPQHF
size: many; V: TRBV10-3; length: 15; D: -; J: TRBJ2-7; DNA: TGTGCCATCAGTGAAATTTCAGGGGATTCCTACGAGCAGTACTTC; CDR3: CAISEISGDSYEQYF
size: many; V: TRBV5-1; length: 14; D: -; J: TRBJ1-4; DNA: TGCGCCAGCAGCTTGGGAACAGGGATTGAAAAACTGTTTTTT; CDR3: CASSLGTGIEKLFF
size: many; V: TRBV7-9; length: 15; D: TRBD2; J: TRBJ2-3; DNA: TGTGCCAGCAGCCGTTGGGGGGGAGGCACAGATACGCAGTATTTT; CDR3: CASSRWGGGTDTQYF
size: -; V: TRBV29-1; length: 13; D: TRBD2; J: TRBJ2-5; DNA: TGCAGCGTTGGACTAGCGGGGGTTGAGACCCAGTACTTC; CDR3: CSVGLAGVETQYF
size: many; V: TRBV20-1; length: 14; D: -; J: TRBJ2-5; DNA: TGCAGTGCTAGAGATCCTAGGACTCTCGGGACCCAGTACTTC; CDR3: CSARDPRTLGTQYF
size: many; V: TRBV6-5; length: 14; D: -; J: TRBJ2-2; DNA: TGTGCCAGCACCCGGTCCATGAGCACCGGGGAGCTGTTTTTT; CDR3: CASTRSMSTGELFF
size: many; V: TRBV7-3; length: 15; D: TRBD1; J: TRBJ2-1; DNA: TGTGCCAGCAGCTTAACGTGGACAGGGCTCAATGAGCAGTTCTTC; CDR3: CASSLTWTGLNEQFF
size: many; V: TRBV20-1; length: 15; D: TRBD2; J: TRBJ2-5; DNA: TGCAGTGCTAGTACTAGCGGGGGAAGACAAGAGACCCAGTACTTC; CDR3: CSASTSGGRQETQYF
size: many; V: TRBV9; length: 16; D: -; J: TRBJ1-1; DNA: TGTGCCAGCAGCGTGTCCATTGGACGGAAGAACACTGAAGCTTTCTTT; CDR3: CASSVSIGRKNTEAFF
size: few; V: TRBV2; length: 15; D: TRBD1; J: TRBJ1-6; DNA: TGTGCCAGCTCGAAATCCAGGGGGGATAATTCACCCCTCCACTTT; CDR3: CASSKSRGDNSPLHF
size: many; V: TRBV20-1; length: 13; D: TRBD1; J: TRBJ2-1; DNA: TGCAGTGTTGGACAGGGGTCCTACAATGAGCAGTTCTTC; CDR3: CSVGQGSYNEQFF